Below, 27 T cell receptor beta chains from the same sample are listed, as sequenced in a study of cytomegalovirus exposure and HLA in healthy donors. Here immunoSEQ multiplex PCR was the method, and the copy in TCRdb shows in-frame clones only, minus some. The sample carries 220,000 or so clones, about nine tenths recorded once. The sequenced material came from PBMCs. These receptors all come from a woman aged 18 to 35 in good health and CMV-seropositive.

The CDR3: CASGLAGTGGLNQPQHF. The CDR3 DNA follows: TGTGCTAGTGGTTTAGCCGGGACAGGGGGTTTGAATCAGCCCCAGCATTTT. The chain is built from TRBV12-5 and TRBJ1-5; TRBD1 matches 11 bases. CDR3 length: 17 residues. The V gene's germline CDR1 is LGHNT and CDR2 FRNRAP. V dropped 3 bases and J dropped 4; count of bases not matched to a gene: 8. The variable domain in full, with the rest retrieved from reference TRBV12-5 and TRBJ1-5, is DARVTQTPRHKVTEMGQEVTMRCQPILGHNTVFWYRQTMMQGLELLAYFRNRAPLDDSGMPKDRFSAEMPDATLATLKIQPSEPRDSAVYFCASGLAGTGGLNQPQHFGDGTRLSIL.

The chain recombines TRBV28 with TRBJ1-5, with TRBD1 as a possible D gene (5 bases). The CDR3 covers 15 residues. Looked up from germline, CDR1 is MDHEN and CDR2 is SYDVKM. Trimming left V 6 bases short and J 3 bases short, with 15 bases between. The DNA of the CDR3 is TGTGCCAGCAGCCTTCTGGACACCGTCAATCAGCCCCAGCATTTT. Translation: CASSLLDTVNQPQHF.

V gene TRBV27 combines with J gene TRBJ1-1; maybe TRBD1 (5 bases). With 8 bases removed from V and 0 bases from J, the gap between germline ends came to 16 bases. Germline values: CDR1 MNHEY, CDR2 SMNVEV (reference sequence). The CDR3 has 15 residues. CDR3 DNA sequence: TGTGCCAGCGGACACGTCATCCAAATGAACACTGAAGCTTTCTTT. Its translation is CASGHVIQMNTEAFF.

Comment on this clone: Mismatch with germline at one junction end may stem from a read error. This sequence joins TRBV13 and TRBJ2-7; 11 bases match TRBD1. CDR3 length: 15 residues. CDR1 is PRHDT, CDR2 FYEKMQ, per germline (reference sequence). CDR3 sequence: CASSLGTGGLVEQYF. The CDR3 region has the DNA TGTGCCAGCAGCCTAGGGACAGGGGGATTAGTCGAGCAGTACTTC.

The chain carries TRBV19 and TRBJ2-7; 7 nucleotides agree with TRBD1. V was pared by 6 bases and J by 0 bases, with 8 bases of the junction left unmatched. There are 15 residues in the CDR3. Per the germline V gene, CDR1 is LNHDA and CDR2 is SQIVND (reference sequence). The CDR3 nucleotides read TGTGCCAGTAGGGCAACAGGGGCGAGCTCCTACGAGCAGTACTTC. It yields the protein CASRATGASSYEQYF.

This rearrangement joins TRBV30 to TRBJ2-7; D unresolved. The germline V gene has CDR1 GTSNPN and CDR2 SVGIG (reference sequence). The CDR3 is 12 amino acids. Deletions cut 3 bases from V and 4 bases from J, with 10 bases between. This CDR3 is CAWSELSYEQYF. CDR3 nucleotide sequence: TGTGCCTGGAGCGAGCTTTCATACGAGCAGTACTTC.

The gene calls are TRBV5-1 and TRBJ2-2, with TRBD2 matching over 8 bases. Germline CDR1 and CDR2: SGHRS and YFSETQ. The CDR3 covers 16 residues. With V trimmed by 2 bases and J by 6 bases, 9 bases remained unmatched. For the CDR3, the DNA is TGCGCCAGCAGCTTCACTAGCGGAAGCGTTTCCGGGGAGCTGTTTTTT. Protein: CASSFTSGSVSGELFF.

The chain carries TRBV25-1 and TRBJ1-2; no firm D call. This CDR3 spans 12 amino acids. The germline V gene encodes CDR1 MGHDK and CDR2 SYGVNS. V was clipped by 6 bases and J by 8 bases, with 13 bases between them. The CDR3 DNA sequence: TGTGCCAGCAGCCTGAGGGTTAACGGCTACACCTTC. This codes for CASSLRVNGYTF.

CDR3 DNA sequence: TGTGCCAGCAGTTTACCGAACAGGGGTACTGAAGCTTTCTTT. Its translation: CASSLPNRGTEAFF. The chain couples TRBV28 to TRBJ1-1; the match to TRBD1 covers 7 bases. Germline CDR1 and CDR2: MDHEN and SYDVKM. The length of the CDR3 is 14 residues. J lost 5 bases, V lost 2 bases, and 5 bases had no gene match. The whole variable domain, filled in from reference TRBV28 and TRBJ1-1, reads DVKVTQSSRYLVKRTGEKVFLECVQDMDHENMFWYRQDPGLGLRLIYFSYDVKMKEKGDIPEGYSVSREKKERFSLILESASTNQTSMYLCASSLPNRGTEAFFGQGTRLTVV.

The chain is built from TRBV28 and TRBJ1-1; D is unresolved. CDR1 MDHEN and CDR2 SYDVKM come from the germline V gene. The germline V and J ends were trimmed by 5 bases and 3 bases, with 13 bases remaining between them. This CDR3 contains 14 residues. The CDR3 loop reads CASSTRSVHTEAFF. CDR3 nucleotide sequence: TGTGCCAGCAGTACCCGTAGTGTGCACACTGAAGCTTTCTTT.

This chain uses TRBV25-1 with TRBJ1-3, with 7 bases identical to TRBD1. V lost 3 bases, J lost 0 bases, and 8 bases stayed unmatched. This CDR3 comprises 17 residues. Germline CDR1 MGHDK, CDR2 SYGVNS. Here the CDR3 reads CASSDLEGAHSGNTIYF. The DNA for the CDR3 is TGTGCCAGCAGTGATCTTGAGGGGGCCCACTCTGGAAACACCATATATTTT.

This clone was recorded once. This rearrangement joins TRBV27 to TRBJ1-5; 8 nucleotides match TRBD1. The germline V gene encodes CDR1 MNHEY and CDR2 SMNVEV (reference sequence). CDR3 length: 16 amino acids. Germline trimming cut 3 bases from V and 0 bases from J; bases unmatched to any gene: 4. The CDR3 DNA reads TGTGCCAGCAGTTTCCGCAGGGGGCATAGCAATCAGCCCCAGCATTTT. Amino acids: CASSFRRGHSNQPQHF.

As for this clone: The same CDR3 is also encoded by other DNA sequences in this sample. The CDR3 region has the DNA TGTGCCAGCAGTCGGGGGACTAGCGGCTACAATGAGCAGTTCTTC. As protein: CASSRGTSGYNEQFF. The chain is built from TRBV27 and TRBJ2-1, with 11 bases identical to TRBD2. This CDR3 has 15 residues. CDR1 and CDR2 from the germline V gene are MNHEY and SMNVEV (reference sequence). J was trimmed by 3 bases and V by 5 bases; bases with no gene match: 3.

The CDR3 bases are TGCGCCAGCAGTGCGGTAACGGGAATCACAGATACGCAGTATTTT. Protein sequence: CASSAVTGITDTQYF. The chain couples TRBV10-2 to TRBJ2-3; tentatively, D is TRBD2 (5 bases). Trimming removed 4 bases from V and 2 bases from J, with 13 bases in between. Germline V lookup: CDR1 WSHSY, CDR2 SAAADI. The CDR3 length is 15 residues.

CDR3 loop: CASSLGPGDRREQYF. CDR3 sequence (DNA): TGTGCCAGCAGCTTGGGACCGGGGGACAGGAGAGAGCAGTACTTC. J is TRBJ2-7 and V is TRBV11-2; 8 bases fit TRBD1. This CDR3 contains 15 residues. The V gene end was trimmed by 3 bases and the J gene end by 7 bases; junction bases not matched to a gene: 11. The germline V gene encodes CDR1 SGHAT and CDR2 FQNNGV.

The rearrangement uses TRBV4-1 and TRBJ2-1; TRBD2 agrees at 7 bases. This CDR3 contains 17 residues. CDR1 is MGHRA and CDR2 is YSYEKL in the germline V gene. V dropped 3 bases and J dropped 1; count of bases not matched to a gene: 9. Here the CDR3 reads CASSQPTAGASYNEQFF. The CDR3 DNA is TGCGCCAGCAGCCAGCCTACCGCGGGAGCGTCCTACAATGAGCAGTTCTTC.

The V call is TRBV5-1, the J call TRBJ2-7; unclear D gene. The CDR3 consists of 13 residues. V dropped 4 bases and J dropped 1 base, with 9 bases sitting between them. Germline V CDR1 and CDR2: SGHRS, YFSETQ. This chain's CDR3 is CASSLDTSYEQYF. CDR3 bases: TGCGCCAGCAGCCTCGACACTTCCTACGAGCAGTACTTC.

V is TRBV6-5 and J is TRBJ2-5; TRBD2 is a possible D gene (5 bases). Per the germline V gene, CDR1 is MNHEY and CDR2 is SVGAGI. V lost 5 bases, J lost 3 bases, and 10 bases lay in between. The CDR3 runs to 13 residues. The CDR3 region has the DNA TGTGCCAGCAGTCCGGGATGGAAAGAGACCCAGTACTTC. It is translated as CASSPGWKETQYF.

CDR3 in amino acids: CASSVGQGGNQPQHF. The DNA of the CDR3 is TGTGCCAGCAGTGTCGGACAGGGAGGGAATCAGCCCCAGCATTTT. The V gene is TRBV27, the J gene TRBJ1-5; the match to TRBD1 covers 8 bases. Per the germline V gene, CDR1 is MNHEY and CDR2 is SMNVEV (reference sequence). V was pared by 5 bases and J by 4 bases, with 7 bases of the junction left unmatched. The CDR3 consists of 15 residues.

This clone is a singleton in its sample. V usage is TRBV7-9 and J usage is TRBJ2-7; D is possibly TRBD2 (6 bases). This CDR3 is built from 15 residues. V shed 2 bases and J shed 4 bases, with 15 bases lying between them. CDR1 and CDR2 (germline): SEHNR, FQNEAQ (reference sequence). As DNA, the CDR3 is TGTGCCAGCAGCTTAATAGGGCGGGACCCTTACGAGCAGTACTTC. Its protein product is CASSLIGRDPYEQYF.

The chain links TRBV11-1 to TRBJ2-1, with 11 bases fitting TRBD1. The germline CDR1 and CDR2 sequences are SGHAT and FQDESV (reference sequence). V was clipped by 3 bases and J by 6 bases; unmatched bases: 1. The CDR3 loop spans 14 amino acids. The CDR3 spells CASSFGTGGNEQFF. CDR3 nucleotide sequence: TGTGCCAGCAGCTTCGGGACAGGGGGCAATGAGCAGTTCTTC.

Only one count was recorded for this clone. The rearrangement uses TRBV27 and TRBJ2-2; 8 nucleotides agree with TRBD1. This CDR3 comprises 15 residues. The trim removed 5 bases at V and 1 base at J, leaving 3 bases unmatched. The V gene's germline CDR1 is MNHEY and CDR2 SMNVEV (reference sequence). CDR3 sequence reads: CASSQGTGNTGELFF. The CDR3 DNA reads TGTGCCAGCAGTCAGGGGACAGGGAACACCGGGGAGCTGTTTTTT.

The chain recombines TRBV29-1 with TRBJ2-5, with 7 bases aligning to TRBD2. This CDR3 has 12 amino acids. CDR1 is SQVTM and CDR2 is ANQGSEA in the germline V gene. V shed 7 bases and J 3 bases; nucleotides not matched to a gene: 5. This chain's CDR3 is CSAKRDEETQYF. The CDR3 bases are TGCAGCGCCAAGCGGGACGAAGAGACCCAGTACTTC.

The CDR3, as DNA: TGCGCCAGCAGCCAAATCGGGGTTTTGAGCACTGAAGCTTTCTTT. Translated: CASSQIGVLSTEAFF. V is TRBV4-1 and J is TRBJ1-1; D gene uncertain. Germline-derived CDR1 and CDR2 are MGHRA and YSYEKL. V was pared by 2 bases and J by 4 bases, with 14 bases between. CDR3 size: 15 residues.

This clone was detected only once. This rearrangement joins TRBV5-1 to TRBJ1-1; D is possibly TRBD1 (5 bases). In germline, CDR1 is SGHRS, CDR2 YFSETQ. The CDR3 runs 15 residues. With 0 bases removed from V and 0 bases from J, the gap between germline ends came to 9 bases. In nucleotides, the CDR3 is TGCGCCAGCAGCTTGGCCGGGGGGGTGAACACTGAAGCTTTCTTT. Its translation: CASSLAGGVNTEAFF.

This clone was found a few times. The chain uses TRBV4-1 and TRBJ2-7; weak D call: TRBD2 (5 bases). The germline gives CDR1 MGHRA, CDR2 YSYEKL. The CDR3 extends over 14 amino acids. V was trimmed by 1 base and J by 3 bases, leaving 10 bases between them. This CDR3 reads CASSQARGNYEQYF. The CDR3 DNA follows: TGCGCCAGCAGCCAAGCCCGGGGTAACTACGAGCAGTACTTC.

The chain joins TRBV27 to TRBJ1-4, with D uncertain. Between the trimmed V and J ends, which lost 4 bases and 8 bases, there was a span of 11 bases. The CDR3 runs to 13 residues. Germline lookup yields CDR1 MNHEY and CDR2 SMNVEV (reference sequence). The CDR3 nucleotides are TGTGCCAGCAGTTCGGGGTTGGGAGAAAAACTGTTTTTT. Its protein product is CASSSGLGEKLFF.